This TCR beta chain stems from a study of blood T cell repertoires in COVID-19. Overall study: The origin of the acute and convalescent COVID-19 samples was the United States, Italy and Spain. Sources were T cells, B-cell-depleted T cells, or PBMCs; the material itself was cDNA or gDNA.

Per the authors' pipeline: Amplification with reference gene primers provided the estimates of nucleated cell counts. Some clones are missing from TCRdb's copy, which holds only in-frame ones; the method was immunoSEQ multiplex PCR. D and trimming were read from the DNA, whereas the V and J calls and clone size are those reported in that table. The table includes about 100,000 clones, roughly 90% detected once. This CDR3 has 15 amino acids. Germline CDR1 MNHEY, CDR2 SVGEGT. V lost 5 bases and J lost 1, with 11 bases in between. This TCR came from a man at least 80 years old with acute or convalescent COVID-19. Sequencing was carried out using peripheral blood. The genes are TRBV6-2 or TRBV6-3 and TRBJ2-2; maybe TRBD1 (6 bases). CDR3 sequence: CASSVLGQNTGELFF. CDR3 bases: TGTGCCAGCAGTGTCCTGGGACAGAACACCGGGGAGCTGTTTTTT.